This T cell receptor (beta chain) was recorded in a study of blood T cell repertoires in COVID-19. Authors' methods: It was from reference gene primer amplification that nucleated cell counts were estimated. Profiled with immunoSEQ multiplex PCR; TCRdb holds only in-frame clones, not every one. The V and J calls and clone size are taken from that table; D and trimming were inferred from the DNA. The table records over 350,000 clones, approximately 90% of them present only once. CDR3 size: 12 residues. V lost 6 bases and J 3 bases, leaving 8 bases between the germline ends. Germline V gene data show CDR1 as MNHEY and CDR2 as SVGAGI.

What was sequenced was peripheral blood. The sequence was obtained from a woman aged 30 to 39 with active or convalescent COVID-19. The rearrangement uses TRBV6-5 and TRBJ1-2; no clear D gene. The CDR3 region has the DNA TGTGCCAGCAGGGCCCAAGACTATGGCTACACCTTC. It encodes CASRAQDYGYTF.